This T cell receptor beta chain was found in a study of T and B cells in COVID-19 patients (dated by TCRdb to between 2020 and 2021). Some background on the complete study: Using TRB and IGH repertoire sequencing of peripheral blood, the study characterized adaptive immunity in COVID-19 patients who had active infection or had recovered. A recovered cohort included about 18 patients who provided some 21 samples, and most of these patients had mild to moderate COVID-19 treated on an outpatient basis. The recovered cohort had a median age of about 34 years, compared with 67 years in the active-infection cohort. Critical illness requiring mechanical ventilation or ECMO was present in most of the 20 patients in the active-infection cohort. Comorbidities linked to unfavorable COVID-19 outcome were present in about 90% of the 20 patients in the active-infection cohort. The repository of TCR and BCR sequences included about 69 time points from 40 or so patients, and more than 7 million TCR sequences were analysed. Because samples were available both during active disease and after recovery, a couple of patients were counted in both the recovered and the active cohorts. An age-matched reference group of 39 healthy donors negative for COVID-19 antibodies was used as the comparison for repertoire analyses. As many as 9 follow-up blood samples were collected from each patient, and in some individuals these samples spanned different disease stages. General findings and caveats noted by the study authors: In active COVID-19, TRB repertoires were highly clonal, while at recovery, diversity and richness increased above the levels seen in healthy donors. In patients with COVID-19, the usage of TRBV/TRBJ genes was reported to be strongly skewed. Specific T cell subsets (CD4+/Treg/CD8+) and sorted SARS-CoV-2-responsive or tetramer+ T cells had not yet been sequenced, with those experiments still ongoing. A total of roughly 2,300 TCR clusters were exclusive to the recovered cohort, and about 30 of those clusters were low-pGen clusters. Blood samples obtained from mildly ill patients during symptoms, as well as early samples obtained from severe cases, were available only in scarce numbers. The cohort was judged too small for assessing how HLA contributes to COVID-19 susceptibility or severity. It was stated that prospective validation of the reported TCR clusters was required before the clusters could be put to clinical use.

Genomic DNA extracted from blood, in amounts of 250-500 ng, served as the starting material for amplifying TRB repertoires. Of note for this clonotype: Its antigen has not been determined. Nothing much larger sits one base from this clone, and base qualities are not available.

Sequenced using an Illumina MiSeq. TRB rearrangements were amplified by multiplex PCR with BIOMED2 TRB-A/B primer pools. Illumina-compatible adapters and 7-nucleotide sample barcodes were attached to the amplicons through two consecutive PCRs. Phusion HS II polymerase was used for all library PCRs. Amplicons were purified from gel with the NucleoSpin Gel and PCR Clean-up kit, quantified on Qubit, and pooled at about 4 nM. Amplicon pool quality was checked on an Agilent 2100 Bioanalyzer before Illumina next-generation sequencing. In the authors' own workflow: Annotation of TRB rearrangements was performed with MiXCR 3.0.8 using the default MiXCR reference library. Non-productive reads and sequences with fewer than 2 reads were removed, and each unique CDR3 nucleotide sequence was counted as one clone. R 3.5.1 was used to calculate clonality, diversity, richness and V-J gene usage. TCR clustering by CDR3 similarity used GLIPH2, with generation probabilities calculated by OLGA. Only GLIPH2 clusters with at least four unique TCR clonotypes present in at least three individuals were retained. TCRdb handled the public reads itself, with Q25 trimming in fastp and clone calling in MiXCR, and kept productive beta chains. Every entry covers one CDR3 protein and lists the most common genes and DNA from its rows. TCRdb assigned the V and J calls; the authors' analysis was not used. A total of 15,000 to 20,000 distinct CDR3 sequences appear in this sample, 35% to 45% of them only once. The ten largest clonotypes hold about 17% of the sample.

CDR1 and CDR2 are drawn from the germline V gene (reference sequence): DFQATT, SNEGSKA. Cut back by 2 bases and 4 bases, the V and J ends lie 11 bases apart. The CDR3 covers 13 residues, taking in both the cysteine and the phenylalanine. The kept DNA is CDR3 alone, 39 bases in frame from the first base. Source material: blood. This clonotype originated in a human donor with active COVID-19. Recombination linked TRBV20-1 to TRBJ1-2, with no confidently assigned D gene. The nucleotide sequence reads as follows: TGCAGTGCTAGACCGGTCTCGAGCTATGGCTACACCTTC. This yields the protein CSARPVSSYGYTF.